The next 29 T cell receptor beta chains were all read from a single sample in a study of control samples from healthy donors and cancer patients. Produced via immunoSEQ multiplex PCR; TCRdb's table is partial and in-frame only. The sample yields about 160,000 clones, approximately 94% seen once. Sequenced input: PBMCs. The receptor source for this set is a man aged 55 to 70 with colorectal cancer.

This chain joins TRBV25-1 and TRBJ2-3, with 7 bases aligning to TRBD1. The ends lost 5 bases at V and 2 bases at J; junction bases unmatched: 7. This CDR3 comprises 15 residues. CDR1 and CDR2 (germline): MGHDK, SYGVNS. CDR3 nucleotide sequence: TGTGCCAGCAGTCAGAGACAGGGCCACACAGATACGCAGTATTTT. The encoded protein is CASSQRQGHTDTQYF.

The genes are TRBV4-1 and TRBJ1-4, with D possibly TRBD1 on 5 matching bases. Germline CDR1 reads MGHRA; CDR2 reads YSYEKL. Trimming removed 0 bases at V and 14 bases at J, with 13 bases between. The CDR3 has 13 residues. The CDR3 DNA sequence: TGCGCCAGCAGCCAAGATTTGGGGCAATCCCTGTTTTTT. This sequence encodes CASSQDLGQSLFF.

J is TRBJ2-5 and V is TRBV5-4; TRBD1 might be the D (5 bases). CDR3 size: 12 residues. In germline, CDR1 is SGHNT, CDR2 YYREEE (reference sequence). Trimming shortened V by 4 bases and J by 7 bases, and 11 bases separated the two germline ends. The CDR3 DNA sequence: TGTGCCAGCAGCGACAGTACCACGACCCAGTACTTC. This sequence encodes CASSDSTTTQYF. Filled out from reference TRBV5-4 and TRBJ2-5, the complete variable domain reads ETGVTQSPTHLIKTRGQQVTLRCSSQSGHNTVSWYQQALGQGPQFIFQYYREEENGRGNFPPRFSGLQFPNYSSELNVNALELDDSALYLCASSDSTTTQYFGPGTRLLVL.

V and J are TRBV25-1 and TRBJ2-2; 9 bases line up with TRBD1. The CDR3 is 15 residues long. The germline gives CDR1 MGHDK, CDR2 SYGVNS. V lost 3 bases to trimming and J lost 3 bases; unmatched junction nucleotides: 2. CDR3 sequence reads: CASSDRDRDTGELFF. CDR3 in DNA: TGTGCCAGCAGTGACCGGGACAGGGACACCGGGGAGCTGTTTTTT.

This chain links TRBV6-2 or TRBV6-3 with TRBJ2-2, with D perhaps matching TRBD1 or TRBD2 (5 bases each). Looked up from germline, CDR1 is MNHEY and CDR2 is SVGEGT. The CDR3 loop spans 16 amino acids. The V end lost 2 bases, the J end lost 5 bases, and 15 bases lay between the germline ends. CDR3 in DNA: TGTGCCAGCAGTTACCCCATCGAGAGGGGAACCGGGGAGCTGTTTTTT. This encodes CASSYPIERGTGELFF.

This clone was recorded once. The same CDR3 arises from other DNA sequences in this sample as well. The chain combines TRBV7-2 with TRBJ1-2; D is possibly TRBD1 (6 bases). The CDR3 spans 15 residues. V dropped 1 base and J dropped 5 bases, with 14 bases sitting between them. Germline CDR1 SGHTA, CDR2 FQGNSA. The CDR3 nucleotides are TGTGCCAGCAGCTTAGGAGGGGGATCCCTATATGGCTACACCTTC. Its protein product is CASSLGGGSLYGYTF.

CDR3 nucleotide sequence: TGTGCCAGCAGCGCCTCTCCCCAGCCTAACTATGGCTACACCTTC. It is translated as CASSASPQPNYGYTF. This chain uses TRBV9 with TRBJ1-2; D is undetermined. This CDR3 is built from 15 residues. Germline V gene data show CDR1 as SGDLS and CDR2 as YYNGEE. V was cut by 3 bases and J by 0 bases, with 12 bases left in between.

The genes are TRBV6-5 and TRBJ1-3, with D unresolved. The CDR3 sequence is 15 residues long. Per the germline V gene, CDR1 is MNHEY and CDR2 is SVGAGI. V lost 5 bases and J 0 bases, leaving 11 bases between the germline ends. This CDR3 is CASSRSGVSGNTIYF. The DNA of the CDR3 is TGTGCCAGCAGTCGGTCCGGGGTCTCTGGAAACACCATATATTTT.

CDR3 DNA: TGTGCCAGCAGCTTAATTGGGACAGGGATCTCCTACGAGCAGTACTTC. Protein: CASSLIGTGISYEQYF. The chain uses TRBV7-9 and TRBJ2-7, with 9 bases identical to TRBD1. Losses at the gene ends were 2 bases for V and 0 bases for J; bases not matched to a gene: 5. Germline V gives CDR1 SEHNR, CDR2 FQNEAQ (reference sequence). The CDR3 is made up of 16 amino acids.

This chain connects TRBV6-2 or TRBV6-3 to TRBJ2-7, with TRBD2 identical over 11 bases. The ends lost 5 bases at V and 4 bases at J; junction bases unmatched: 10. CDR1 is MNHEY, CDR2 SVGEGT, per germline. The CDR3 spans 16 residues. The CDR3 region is CASSRRTSGPIYEQYF. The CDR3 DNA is TGTGCCAGCAGTCGAAGGACTAGCGGGCCTATATACGAGCAGTACTTC.

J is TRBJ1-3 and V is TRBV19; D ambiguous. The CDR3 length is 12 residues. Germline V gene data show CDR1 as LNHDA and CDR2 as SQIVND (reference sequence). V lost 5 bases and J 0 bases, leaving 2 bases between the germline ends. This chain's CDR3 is CASSFSGNTIYF. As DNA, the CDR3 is TGTGCCAGTAGTTTCTCTGGAAACACCATATATTTT.

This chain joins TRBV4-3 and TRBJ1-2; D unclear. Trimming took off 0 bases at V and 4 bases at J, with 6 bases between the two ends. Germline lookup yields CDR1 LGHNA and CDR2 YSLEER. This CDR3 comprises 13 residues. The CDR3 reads CASSQDPPYGYTF. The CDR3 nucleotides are TGCGCCAGCAGCCAAGATCCACCCTATGGCTACACCTTC.

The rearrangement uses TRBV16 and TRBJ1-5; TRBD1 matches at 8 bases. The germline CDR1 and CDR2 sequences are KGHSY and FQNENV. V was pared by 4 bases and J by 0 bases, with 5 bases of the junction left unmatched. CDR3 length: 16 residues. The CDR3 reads CASSPGTGYSNQPQHF. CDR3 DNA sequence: TGTGCCAGCAGCCCCGGGACAGGATATAGCAATCAGCCCCAGCATTTT.

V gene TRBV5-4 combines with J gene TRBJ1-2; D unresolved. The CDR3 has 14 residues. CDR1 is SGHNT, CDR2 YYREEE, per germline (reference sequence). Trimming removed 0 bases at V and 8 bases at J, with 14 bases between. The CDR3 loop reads CASSLAGPRGGYTF. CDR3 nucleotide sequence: TGTGCCAGCAGCTTGGCGGGCCCAAGAGGAGGCTACACCTTC.

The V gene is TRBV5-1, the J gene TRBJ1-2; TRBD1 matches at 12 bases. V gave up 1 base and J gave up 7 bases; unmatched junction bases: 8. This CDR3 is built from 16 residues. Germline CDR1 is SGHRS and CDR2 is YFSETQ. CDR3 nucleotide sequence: TGCGCCAGCAGCTTGAGCCCGGGACAGGGGGCCGGTGGCTACACCTTC. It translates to CASSLSPGQGAGGYTF. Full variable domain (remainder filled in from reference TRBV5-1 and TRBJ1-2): KAGVTQTPRYLIKTRGQQVTLSCSPISGHRSVSWYQQTPGQGLQFLFEYFSETQRNKGNFPGRFSGRQFSNSRSEMNVSTLELGDSALYLCASSLSPGQGAGGYTFGSGTRLTVV.

CDR3 nucleotide sequence: TGTGCCAGCAGACTGACACCCAACTATGGCTACACCTTC. As protein: CASRLTPNYGYTF. This chain links TRBV12-3 or TRBV12-4 with TRBJ1-2; D uncertain. The CDR3 spans 13 residues. V gave up 6 bases and J gave up 2 bases, with 10 bases separating them.

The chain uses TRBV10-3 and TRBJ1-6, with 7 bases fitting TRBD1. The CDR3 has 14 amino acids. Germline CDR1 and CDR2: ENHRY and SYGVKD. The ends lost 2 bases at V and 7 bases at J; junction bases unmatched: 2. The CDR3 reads CAISEGTENSPLHF. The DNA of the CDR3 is TGTGCCATCAGTGAGGGGACAGAAAATTCACCCCTCCACTTT.

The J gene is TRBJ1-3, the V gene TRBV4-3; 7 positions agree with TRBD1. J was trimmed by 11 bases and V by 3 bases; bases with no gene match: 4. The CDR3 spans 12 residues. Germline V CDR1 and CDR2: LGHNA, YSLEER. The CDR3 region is CASSHDRAAIYF. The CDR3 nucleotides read TGCGCCAGCAGCCACGACAGGGCGGCCATATATTTT.

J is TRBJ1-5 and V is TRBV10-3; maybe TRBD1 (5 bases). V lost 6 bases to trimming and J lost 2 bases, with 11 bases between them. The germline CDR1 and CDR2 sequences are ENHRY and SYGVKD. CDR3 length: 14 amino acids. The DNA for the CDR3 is TGTGCCATCAGAGAGACAGAGCGCAATCAGCCCCAGCATTTT. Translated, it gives CAIRETERNQPQHF.

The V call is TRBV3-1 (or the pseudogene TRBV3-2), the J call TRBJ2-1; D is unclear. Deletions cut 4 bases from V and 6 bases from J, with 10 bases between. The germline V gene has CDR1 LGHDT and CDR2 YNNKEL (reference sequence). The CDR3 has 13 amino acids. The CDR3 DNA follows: TGTGCCAGCAGCCTAGCTAGAGCCAATGAGCAGTTCTTC. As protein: CASSLARANEQFF.

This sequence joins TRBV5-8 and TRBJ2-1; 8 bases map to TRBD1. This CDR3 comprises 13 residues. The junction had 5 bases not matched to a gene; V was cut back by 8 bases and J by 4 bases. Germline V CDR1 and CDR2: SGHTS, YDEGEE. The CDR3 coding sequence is TGTGCCAGTTCTGGACAGGGTTACAATGAGCAGTTCTTC. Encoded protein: CASSGQGYNEQFF.

CDR3 DNA: TGCGCCAGCAGCCCGGGACTAGCGGGGGCAGGAACGGAGACCCAGTACTTC. Translation: CASSPGLAGAGTETQYF. This sequence joins TRBV5-1 and TRBJ2-5; 14 bases match TRBD2. Trimming cost V 4 bases and J 5 bases; bases outside gene matches: 10. CDR3 size: 17 residues. Germline assignment: CDR1 SGHRS and CDR2 YFSETQ. Together with reference TRBV5-1 and TRBJ2-5, the CDR3 gives the full variable domain: KAGVTQTPRYLIKTRGQQVTLSCSPISGHRSVSWYQQTPGQGLQFLFEYFSETQRNKGNFPGRFSGRQFSNSRSEMNVSTLELGDSALYLCASSPGLAGAGTETQYFGPGTRLLVL.

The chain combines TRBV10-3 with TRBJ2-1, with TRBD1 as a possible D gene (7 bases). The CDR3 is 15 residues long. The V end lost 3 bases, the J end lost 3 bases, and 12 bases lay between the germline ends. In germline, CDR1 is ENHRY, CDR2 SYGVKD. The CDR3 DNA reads TGTGCCATCAGTGACGGGCAGGGGGGCTACAATGAGCAGTTCTTC. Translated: CAISDGQGGYNEQFF.

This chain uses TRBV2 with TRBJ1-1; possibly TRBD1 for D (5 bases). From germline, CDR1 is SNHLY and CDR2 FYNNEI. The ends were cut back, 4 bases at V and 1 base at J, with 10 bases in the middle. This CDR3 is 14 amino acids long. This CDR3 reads CASSALTANTEAFF. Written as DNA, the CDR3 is TGTGCCAGCAGTGCCTTGACAGCGAACACTGAAGCTTTCTTT.

The CDR3 is CAIGIQGSNQPQHF. Here the CDR3 DNA reads TGTGCCATCGGGATACAGGGGAGCAATCAGCCCCAGCATTTT. V and J are TRBV10-3 and TRBJ1-5; 7 bases line up with TRBD1. V lost 8 bases to trimming and J lost 1 base; unmatched junction nucleotides: 5. CDR3 length: 14 residues. Germline-derived CDR1 and CDR2 are ENHRY and SYGVKD.

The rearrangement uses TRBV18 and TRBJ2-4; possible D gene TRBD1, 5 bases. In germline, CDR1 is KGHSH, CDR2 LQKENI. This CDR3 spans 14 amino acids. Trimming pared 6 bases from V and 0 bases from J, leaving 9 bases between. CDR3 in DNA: TGTGCCAGCTCCGAAGGGGTAGCCAAAAACATTCAGTACTTC. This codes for CASSEGVAKNIQYF.

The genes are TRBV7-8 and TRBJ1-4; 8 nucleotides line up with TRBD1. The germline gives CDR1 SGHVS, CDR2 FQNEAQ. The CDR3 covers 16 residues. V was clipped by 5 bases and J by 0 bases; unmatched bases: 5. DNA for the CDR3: TGTGCCAGCAGCCGGGACAGGCCAACAACTAATGAAAAACTGTTTTTT. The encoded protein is CASSRDRPTTNEKLFF.

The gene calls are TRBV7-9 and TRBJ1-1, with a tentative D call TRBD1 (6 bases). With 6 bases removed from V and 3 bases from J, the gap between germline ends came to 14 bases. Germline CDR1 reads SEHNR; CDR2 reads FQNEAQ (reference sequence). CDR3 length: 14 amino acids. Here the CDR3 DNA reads TGTGCCAGCAGTTCAGGGGCGAGGGACACTGAAGCTTTCTTT. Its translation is CASSSGARDTEAFF.

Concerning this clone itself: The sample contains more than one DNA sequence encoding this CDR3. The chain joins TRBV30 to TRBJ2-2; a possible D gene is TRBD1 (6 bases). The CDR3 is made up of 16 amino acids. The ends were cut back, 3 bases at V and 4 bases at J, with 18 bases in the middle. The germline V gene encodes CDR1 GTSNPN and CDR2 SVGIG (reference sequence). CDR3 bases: TGTGCCTGGAGGGGGGTTCGGCAGGGGCCCACCGGGGAGCTGTTTTTT. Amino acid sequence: CAWRGVRQGPTGELFF.